One sample yielded the 12 T cell receptor beta chains listed below, sequenced in a study of T-cell memory formation after mild COVID-19. TCRdb re-called the 5' RACE reads with MiXCR, one entry per CDR3 protein. The table has 14,000 to 15,000 distinct CDR3 sequences, 20% to 25% seen once; the top ten hold around 56%. The sequencing sample was made of PBMCs or a T cell subset sorted from them (not recorded which). The receptors here all came from a man between 18 and 29 years old who had mild COVID-19 (a few samples of this study predate the infection). Cell type and time point are not known.

This clonotype was picked up a small number of times. The chain couples TRBV6-2 or TRBV6-3 to TRBJ2-5; no clear D. The CDR3 loop spans 14 amino acids. The V gene's germline CDR1 is MNHEY and CDR2 SVGEGT. Trimming shortened V by 5 bases and J by 5 bases, and 15 bases separated the two germline ends. The DNA for the CDR3 is TGTGCCAGCAGTGGACCCTCTAGAAGGGAGACCCAGTACTTC. Protein product: CASSGPSRRETQYF.

The rearrangement uses TRBV10-3 and TRBJ2-1; 8 nucleotides match TRBD2. This CDR3 has 16 amino acids. Germline trimming cut 0 bases from V and 7 bases from J; bases unmatched to any gene: 8. From germline, CDR1 is ENHRY and CDR2 SYGVKD. In nucleotides, the CDR3 is TGTGCCATCAGTGAGTCGTGGGGCGGGGGGCCTAATGAGCAGTTCTTC. Translation: CAISESWGGGPNEQFF.

This clonotype is labeled medium-sized. The gene calls are TRBV10-2 and TRBJ2-3; either TRBD1 or TRBD2 may fit D (6 bases each). Looked up from germline, CDR1 is WSHSY and CDR2 is SAAADI. Trimming took off 7 bases at V and 3 bases at J, with 23 bases between the two ends. The CDR3 has 17 residues. In DNA, the CDR3 is TGCGCCAGCACCGCTCTTTTTGGGGGGCAACGGACAGATACGCAGTATTTT. It encodes CASTALFGGQRTDTQYF.

The rearrangement joins TRBV6-1 to TRBJ1-1; D unresolved. With 4 bases removed from V and 5 bases from J, the gap between germline ends came to 5 bases. The CDR3 loop spans 11 amino acids. CDR1 MNHNS and CDR2 SASEGT come from the germline V gene. CDR3 sequence (DNA): TGTGCCAGCAGTGCTAGAACTGAAGCTTTCTTT. Its protein product is CASSARTEAFF.

In this sample, this clonotype turned up many times. The chain combines TRBV7-2 with TRBJ1-5; TRBD1 might be the D (5 bases). The CDR3 runs to 13 residues. The germline V gene encodes CDR1 SGHTA and CDR2 FQGNSA. V was cut by 5 bases and J by 5 bases, with 10 bases left in between. The CDR3 DNA reads TGTGCCAGCAGCCCGCAGGGATATCAGCCCCAGCATTTT. Translation gives CASSPQGYQPQHF.

The sample holds a few counts of this clonotype. This CDR3 reads CASKGGRTGPSGANVLTF. The CDR3 nucleotides are TGTGCCAGTAAGGGAGGGAGGACAGGTCCCTCTGGGGCCAACGTCCTGACTTTC. This chain uses TRBV19 with TRBJ2-6, with D tentatively TRBD1 or TRBD2 (7 bases each). V was shortened by 7 bases and J by 0 bases, with 19 bases between the two germline ends. The CDR3 has 18 residues. Germline V gene lookup returns CDR1 LNHDA and CDR2 SQIVND (reference sequence).

A few counts support this clonotype. V usage is TRBV27 and J usage is TRBJ1-6; 11 nucleotides line up with TRBD1. The CDR3 length is 15 residues. Germline loops: CDR1 MNHEY, CDR2 SMNVEV (reference sequence). V shed 4 bases and J 9 bases; nucleotides not matched to a gene: 5. The CDR3 loop reads CASSWTGGAFSPLHF. CDR3 sequence (DNA): TGTGCCAGCAGTTGGACAGGGGGCGCTTTTTCACCCCTCCACTTT.

In its sample, this clonotype was seen many times. The chain uses TRBV6-2 or TRBV6-3 and TRBJ1-1; D gene uncertain. The V gene lost 2 bases and the J gene lost 2 bases, with 3 bases spanning the gap. The CDR3 consists of 12 residues. Germline loops: CDR1 MNHEY, CDR2 SVGEGT. The CDR3 DNA sequence: TGTGCCAGCAGTTACAGAAACACTGAAGCTTTCTTT. This encodes CASSYRNTEAFF.

In nucleotides, the CDR3 is TGTGCCAGCACCTGGGGGAGCACAGATACGCAGTATTTT. This gives the protein CASTWGSTDTQYF. V and J are TRBV6-5 and TRBJ2-3, with D perhaps assigned TRBD1 or TRBD2 (5 bases each). The germline CDR1 and CDR2 sequences are MNHEY and SVGAGI. Deletions cut 7 bases from V and 0 bases from J, with 8 bases between. The CDR3 is 13 amino acids.

This clonotype was counted at least ten times. CDR3 region: CASSLARQGAKGYTF. The CDR3 coding sequence is TGTGCCAGCAGCTTAGCACGACAGGGGGCGAAAGGCTACACCTTC. The chain links TRBV7-8 to TRBJ1-2, with 10 bases identical to TRBD1. From germline, CDR1 is SGHVS and CDR2 FQNEAQ. V shed 0 bases, J shed 8 bases, and the junction held 6 bases outside the gene matches. The CDR3 runs to 15 residues.

This clonotype was recorded many times. The DNA of the CDR3 is TGTGCCAGCAGCCGCCCTGGGGCCGACCGTGCCCTCCGGGACGGGGAGCTGTTTTTT. Amino acids: CASSRPGADRALRDGELFF. The V call is TRBV4-2, the J call TRBJ2-2; D assignment may be TRBD1 or TRBD2 (5 bases each). Germline CDR1 reads LGHNA; CDR2 reads YNFKEQ. With 4 bases removed from V and 7 bases from J, the gap between germline ends came to 28 bases. The length of the CDR3 is 19 residues.

The rearrangement uses TRBV6-5 and TRBJ1-2, with D perhaps TRBD1 (5 bases). CDR3 length: 12 amino acids. CDR1 is MNHEY and CDR2 is SVGAGI in the germline V gene. V was cut by 6 bases and J by 4 bases, with 9 bases left in between. Here the CDR3 reads CASSTGPYGYTF. The DNA of the CDR3 is TGTGCCAGCAGCACAGGCCCCTATGGCTACACCTTC.